The 17 T cell receptor beta chains in this list originate from one sample, sequenced in a study of regulatory T cells in long-lasting Graves disease. Through Arm-PCR of CDR3 regions and iRepertoire HTBI primers, TCR beta libraries were built. TCRdb redid the calling of the multiplex PCR reads with MiXCR, one entry per CDR3 protein. The sample holds about 470,000 distinct CDR3 sequences, less than 25% seen once. Noted time point: persistent/refractory GD, antithyroid drugs over 5 years with positive TRAb. The authors made the TCR library using RNA they extracted from PBMCs. The sample here was peripheral blood mononuclear cells (PBMCs), taken when the disease was refractory, from a patient treated with antithyroid drugs. Receptor source: a female donor with Graves disease.

This clonotype was counted ten times or more. The rearrangement joins TRBV15 to TRBJ1-1; 7 positions agree with TRBD1. The CDR3 has 15 residues. Germline CDR1 LNHNV, CDR2 YYDKDF (reference sequence). J gave up 1 base and V 5 bases, and 7 bases lay outside the gene matches. Here the CDR3 reads CATSSRTGPNTEAFF. CDR3 sequence (DNA): TGTGCCACCAGCTCTCGGACAGGACCGAACACTGAAGCTTTCTTT.

This clonotype was detected many times. The V gene is TRBV2, the J gene TRBJ2-1; 7 nucleotides match TRBD2. With V trimmed by 4 bases and J by 5 bases, 5 bases remained unmatched. The CDR3 runs to 14 residues. Germline values: CDR1 SNHLY, CDR2 FYNNEI. In DNA, the CDR3 is TGTGCCAGCAGTGTCTATGGGGGGGACAATGAGCAGTTCTTC. Translating it yields CASSVYGGDNEQFF.

This clonotype was detected ten times or more. The V call is TRBV7-9, the J call TRBJ1-6, with 11 bases aligning to TRBD1. The V gene's germline CDR1 is SEHNR and CDR2 FQNEAQ (reference sequence). The CDR3 extends over 16 amino acids. The V segment lost 1 base and the J segment 6 bases; nucleotides outside the gene matches: 2. The CDR3 bases are TGTGCCAGCAGCTTAGGGACAGGGGGCCGTAATTCACCCCTCCACTTT. Translating gives CASSLGTGGRNSPLHF.

This clonotype was recorded many times. V is TRBV28 and J is TRBJ2-5, with D hard to call. Germline values: CDR1 MDHEN, CDR2 SYDVKM. The length of the CDR3 is 15 residues. Trimming removed 3 bases at V and 4 bases at J, with 15 bases between. This CDR3 is CASSLGGSWGETQYF. The CDR3 DNA follows: TGTGCCAGCAGTTTGGGTGGCTCCTGGGGAGAGACCCAGTACTTC.

The rearrangement links TRBV20-1 to TRBJ2-3, with no clear D. The CDR3 covers 15 residues. Trimming took 3 bases from V and 3 from J, leaving 16 bases between them. The germline V gene has CDR1 DFQATT and CDR2 SNEGSKA (reference sequence). The CDR3: CSARKYPDQTDTQYF. CDR3 nucleotides: TGCAGTGCTAGGAAGTACCCGGACCAGACAGATACGCAGTATTTT.

This clonotype was counted many times. The chain links TRBV10-3 to TRBJ2-7, with 8 positions matching TRBD2. The CDR3 totals 21 residues. V was clipped by 0 bases and J by 0 bases; unmatched bases: 19. CDR1 and CDR2 from the germline V gene are ENHRY and SYGVKD. The CDR3 nucleotides are TGTGCCATCAGTGAGTCGGGGGATGGGGGTGCCACCGGGACTAGCTCCTACGAGCAGTACTTC. Its translation is CAISESGDGGATGTSSYEQYF.

This clonotype occurred a few times. The V call is TRBV6-1, the J call TRBJ1-6, with D unresolved. The CDR3 sequence is 15 residues long. Germline assignment: CDR1 MNHNS and CDR2 SASEGT. Trimming took off 4 bases at V and 6 bases at J, with 13 bases between the two ends. The CDR3 region is CASSGLATINSPLHF. The DNA of the CDR3 is TGTGCCAGCAGTGGCTTGGCCACAATTAATTCACCCCTCCACTTT.

This clonotype was seen repeatedly, ten times or more. V usage is TRBV27 and J usage is TRBJ2-7; 9 bases are a match to TRBD2. In germline, CDR1 is MNHEY, CDR2 SMNVEV (reference sequence). The ends lost 4 bases at V and 3 bases at J; junction bases unmatched: 7. This CDR3 contains 15 residues. This CDR3 is CASSSMREGGYEQYF. The CDR3 DNA is TGTGCCAGCAGTTCAATGCGGGAGGGCGGCTACGAGCAGTACTTC.

In DNA form, the CDR3 reads TGTGCCAGCAGCTTAGTCCGGGAATATAGGTTCGAGCAGTACTTC. Translating it yields CASSLVREYRFEQYF. The V and J genes are TRBV7-9 and TRBJ2-7; the D gene is possibly TRBD2 (5 bases). The germline V gene has CDR1 SEHNR and CDR2 FQNEAQ (reference sequence). CDR3 size: 15 residues. Trimming left V 1 base short and J 6 bases short, with 16 bases between.

Only a few counts were recorded for this clonotype. The chain uses TRBV6-5 and TRBJ2-7; D may correspond to TRBD1 or TRBD2 (6 bases each). Trimming took off 1 base at V and 3 bases at J, with 13 bases between the two ends. The CDR3 has 15 residues. Germline V CDR1 and CDR2: MNHEY, SVGAGI. CDR3: CASSYFRGPNYEQYF. CDR3 in DNA: TGTGCCAGCAGTTACTTTCGGGGGCCCAACTACGAGCAGTACTTC.

The chain is built from TRBV29-1 and TRBJ2-7, with D possibly TRBD2 on 6 matching bases. The CDR3 consists of 13 residues. Germline CDR1 SQVTM, CDR2 ANQGSEA. V gave up 7 bases and J gave up 5 bases, with 18 bases separating them. In DNA form, the CDR3 reads TGCAGCGGGCGGAACGGGAGTTACGACGAGCAGTACTTC. It specifies CSGRNGSYDEQYF.

This clonotype was seen more than once but under ten times. The genes are TRBV28 and TRBJ2-2, with TRBD1 identical over 9 bases. Losses at the gene ends were 5 bases for V and 5 bases for J; bases not matched to a gene: 6. Germline V gene data show CDR1 as MDHEN and CDR2 as SYDVKM. The CDR3 sequence is 15 residues long. In DNA form, the CDR3 reads TGTGCCAGCAGTCAGGGGACAGGGTGGACCGGGGAGCTGTTTTTT. Protein product: CASSQGTGWTGELFF.

This clonotype has more than one count but fewer than ten. This chain uses TRBV7-2 with TRBJ2-7; a weak D match, TRBD1 (7 bases). Germline assignment: CDR1 SGHTA and CDR2 FQGNSA. CDR3 length: 14 residues. V was trimmed by 1 base and J by 6 bases, leaving 13 bases between them. This CDR3 reads CASSLVQGGTEQYF. The CDR3 nucleotides are TGTGCCAGCAGCTTAGTCCAGGGGGGCACCGAGCAGTACTTC.

This clonotype has only a few counts. V gene TRBV28 combines with J gene TRBJ2-1, with 9 bases aligning to TRBD2. Per germline, CDR1 MDHEN and CDR2 SYDVKM. The CDR3 is 17 residues long. After removal of 2 bases from V and 9 bases from J, the junction contained 14 bases not matched to a gene. CDR3 nucleotides: TGTGCCAGCAGTTTAAGGAGGCGGGAGGGCCGTTTGAGTGAGCAGTTCTTC. As protein: CASSLRRREGRLSEQFF.

This clonotype was recorded many times. The chain carries TRBV11-1 and TRBJ2-7; the D gene is possibly TRBD1 (5 bases). V was shortened by 4 bases and J by 0 bases, with 10 bases between the two germline ends. Germline V lookup: CDR1 SGHAT, CDR2 FQDESV (reference sequence). The CDR3 spans 14 residues. This CDR3 is CASSSRTTSYEQYF. The CDR3 nucleotides read TGTGCCAGCAGCTCCAGGACAACCTCCTACGAGCAGTACTTC.

This clonotype turned up a few times. The rearrangement joins TRBV7-9 to TRBJ2-7; the D is unclear. Germline V lookup: CDR1 SEHNR, CDR2 FQNEAQ (reference sequence). Trimming removed 5 bases from V and 7 bases from J, with 9 bases in between. This CDR3 has 11 amino acids. The DNA of the CDR3 is TGTGCCAGCAGCACCACAGAGGAGCAGTACTTC. Its translation is CASSTTEEQYF.

The table lists this clonotype with many counts. The chain uses TRBV6-1 and TRBJ2-7, with 8 nucleotides matching TRBD2. The CDR3 spans 13 residues. Germline V gene data show CDR1 as MNHNS and CDR2 as SASEGT. Trimming at V came to 11 bases and at J to 6 bases, leaving 12 bases not matched to a gene. As DNA, the CDR3 is TGTGCCGGAGGCCTTAGCGGGGACTCCGAGCAGTACTTC. This codes for CAGGLSGDSEQYF.